Reported below is one T cell receptor beta chain. Its target is not known. Germline-derived CDR1 and CDR2 are LGHNA and YNFKEQ. The CDR3 is 16 residues long. Trimming removed 0 bases from V and 4 bases from J, with 15 bases in between. The PCR employed 60 Vbeta primers together with 13 Jbeta primers. Profiling relied on immunoSEQ multiplex PCR, and the TCRdb table lists in-frame clones only, not all of them. The sample has some 150,000 clones, just under 85% seen once. This record belongs to a study of cytomegalovirus exposure and HLA in healthy donors. The study's findings and limits: Common viral pathogens seemed, in a later analysis, to connect with several of the most significant clusters. Researchers left out some V segments, among them TRBV6-2 and TRBV6-3, as indistinguishable.

This chain joins TRBV4-2 and TRBJ2-5; weak D call: TRBD2 (7 bases). The receptor comes from a woman in her thirties or forties in good health and CMV-seronegative. The source material was PBMCs. The CDR3 reads CASSQELLGGVETQYF. The CDR3 DNA reads TGTGCCAGCAGCCAAGAGCTTCTAGGGGGGGTAGAGACCCAGTACTTC.